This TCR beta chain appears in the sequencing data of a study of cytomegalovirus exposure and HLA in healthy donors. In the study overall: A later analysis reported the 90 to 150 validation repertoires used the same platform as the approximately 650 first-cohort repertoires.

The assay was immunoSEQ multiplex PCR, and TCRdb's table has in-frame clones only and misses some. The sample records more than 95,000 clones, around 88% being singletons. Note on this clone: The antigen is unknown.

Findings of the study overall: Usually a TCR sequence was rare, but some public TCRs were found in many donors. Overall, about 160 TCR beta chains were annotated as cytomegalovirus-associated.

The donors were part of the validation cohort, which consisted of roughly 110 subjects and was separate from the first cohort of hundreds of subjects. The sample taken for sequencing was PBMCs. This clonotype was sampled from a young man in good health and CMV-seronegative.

The CDR3 sequence: CASSIRGIPTGYTF. The CDR3 bases are TGTGCCAGCAGCATCAGGGGTATCCCCACTGGCTACACCTTC. This chain connects TRBV7-2 to TRBJ1-2; maybe TRBD1 (6 bases). V was trimmed by 5 bases and J by 7 bases, leaving 17 bases between them. The germline V gene has CDR1 SGHTA and CDR2 FQGNSA. The CDR3 loop spans 14 amino acids.